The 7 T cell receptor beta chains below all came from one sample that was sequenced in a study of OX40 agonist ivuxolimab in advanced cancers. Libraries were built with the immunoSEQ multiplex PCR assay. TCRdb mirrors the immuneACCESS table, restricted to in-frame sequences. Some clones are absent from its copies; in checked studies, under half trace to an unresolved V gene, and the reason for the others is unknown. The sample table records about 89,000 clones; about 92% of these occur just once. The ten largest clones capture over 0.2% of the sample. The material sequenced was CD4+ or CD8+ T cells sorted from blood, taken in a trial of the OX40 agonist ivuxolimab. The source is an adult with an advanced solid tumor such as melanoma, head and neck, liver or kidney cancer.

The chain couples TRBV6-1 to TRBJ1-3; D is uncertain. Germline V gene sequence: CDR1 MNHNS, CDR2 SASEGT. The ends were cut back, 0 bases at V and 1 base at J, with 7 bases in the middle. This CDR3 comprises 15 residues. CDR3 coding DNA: TGTGCCAGCAGTGAAGCCACGGTGTCTGGAAACACCATATATTTT. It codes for CASSEATVSGNTIYF.

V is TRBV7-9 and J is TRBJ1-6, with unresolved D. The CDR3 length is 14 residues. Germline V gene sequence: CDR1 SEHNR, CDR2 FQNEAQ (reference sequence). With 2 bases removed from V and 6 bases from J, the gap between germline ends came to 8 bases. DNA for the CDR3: TGTGCCAGCAGCTTACAGTTGGGTAATTCACCCCTCCACTTT. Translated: CASSLQLGNSPLHF.

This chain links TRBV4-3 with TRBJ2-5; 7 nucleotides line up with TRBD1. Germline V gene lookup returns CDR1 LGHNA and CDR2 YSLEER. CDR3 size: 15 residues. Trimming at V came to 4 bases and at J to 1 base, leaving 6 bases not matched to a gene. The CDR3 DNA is TGCGCCAGCAGCCGTAATTCAGGGGGCCAAGAGACCCAGTACTTC. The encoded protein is CASSRNSGGQETQYF.

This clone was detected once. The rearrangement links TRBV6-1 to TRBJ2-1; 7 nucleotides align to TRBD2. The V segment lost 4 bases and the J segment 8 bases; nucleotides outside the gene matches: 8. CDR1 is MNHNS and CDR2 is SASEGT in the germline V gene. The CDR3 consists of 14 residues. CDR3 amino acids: CASSAFGGRYEQFF. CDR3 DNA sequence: TGTGCCAGCAGTGCCTTCGGGGGGAGGTATGAGCAGTTCTTC.

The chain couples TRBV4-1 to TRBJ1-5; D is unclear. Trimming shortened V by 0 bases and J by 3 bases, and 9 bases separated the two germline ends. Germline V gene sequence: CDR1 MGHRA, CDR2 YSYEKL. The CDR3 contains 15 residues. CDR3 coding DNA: TGCGCCAGCAGCCAAGATTCTAGGTTCAATCAGCCCCAGCATTTT. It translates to CASSQDSRFNQPQHF.

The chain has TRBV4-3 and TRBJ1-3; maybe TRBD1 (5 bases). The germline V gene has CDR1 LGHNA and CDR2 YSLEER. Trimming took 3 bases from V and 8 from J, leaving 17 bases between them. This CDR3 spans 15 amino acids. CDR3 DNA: TGCGCCAGCAGCCATCAGGCGGGCGGGGGGGACACCATATATTTT. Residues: CASSHQAGGGDTIYF.

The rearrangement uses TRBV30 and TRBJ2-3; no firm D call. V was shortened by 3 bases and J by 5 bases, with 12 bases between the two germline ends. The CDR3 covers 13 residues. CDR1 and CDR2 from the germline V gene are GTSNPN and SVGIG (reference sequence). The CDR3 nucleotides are TGTGCCTGGAGCGCTCGGTGGGGAGATACGCAGTATTTT. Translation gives CAWSARWGDTQYF.